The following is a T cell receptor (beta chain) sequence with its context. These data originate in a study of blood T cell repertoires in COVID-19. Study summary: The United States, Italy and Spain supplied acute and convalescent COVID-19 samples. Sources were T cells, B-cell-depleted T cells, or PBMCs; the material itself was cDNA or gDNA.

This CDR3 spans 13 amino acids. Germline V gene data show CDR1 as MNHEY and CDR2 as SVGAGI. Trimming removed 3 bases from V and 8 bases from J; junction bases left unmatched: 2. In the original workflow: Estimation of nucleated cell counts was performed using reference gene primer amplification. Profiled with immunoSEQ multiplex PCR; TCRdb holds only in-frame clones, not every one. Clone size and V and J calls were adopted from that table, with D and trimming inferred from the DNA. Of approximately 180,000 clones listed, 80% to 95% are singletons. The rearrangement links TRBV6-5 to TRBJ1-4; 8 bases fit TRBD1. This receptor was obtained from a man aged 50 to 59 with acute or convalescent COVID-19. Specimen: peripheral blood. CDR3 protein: CASSYRTGEKLFF. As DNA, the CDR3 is TGTGCCAGCAGTTATCGGACAGGGGAAAAACTGTTTTTT.